Given below is one T cell receptor beta chain in context. The antigen remains undetermined. At one end the junction does not follow the germline gene, possibly because of a read error. The sample comes from a study of tumor and adjacent non-tumor tissue in lung cancer. Study context: The patients, 9 to 11 men and four to six women, were roughly 30 to 80 with stage I to III disease. Each sample yielded approximately 4 million productive TCRbeta reads on average.

TCRbeta libraries were built with three rounds of nested PCR, modified from ARM-PCR. TCRdb processed the multiplex PCR reads anew with MiXCR; each CDR3 protein has one entry. The data hold about 110,000 distinct CDR3 sequences, with around 82% observed a single time. Germline V gives CDR1 SQVTM, CDR2 ANQGSEA. This CDR3 has 15 residues. Study findings and constraints: Tumor tissue had significantly higher TCR diversity than normal lung.

RNA was extracted from bulk tissue without any cell sorting. Newly diagnosed lung cancer patients had thoracic surgery in China, August–November 2014, without prior chemotherapy. The TCR originated in a man in his 70s with non-small cell lung cancer. The V call is TRBV29-1, the J call TRBJ2-3, with 8 bases fitting TRBD2. Sequenced sample: lung tumor tissue. Here the CDR3 DNA reads TGTAGCGTGGAAAGACTAGCGACGATAACGGATACGCAGTATTTT. It translates to CSVERLATITDTQYF.